Listed below are T cell receptor beta chains from one sample, sequenced in a study of CD8+ T cells in alopecia areata. The data were produced by immunoSEQ multiplex PCR, yet TCRdb's version contains in-frame clones alone and is incomplete. Among 130,000 to 150,000 clones listed, approximately 56% were seen once. Sample: CD8+ T cells sorted from blood. The receptors were gathered from a human donor in good health. CDR3s include the opening cysteine and the closing phenylalanine or tryptophan. The order of the fields is V gene, D gene, J gene, clone size, CDR3 DNA, CDR3 protein. D genes are given only for firm matches. Clone size is stated in some rows and not others, as once, few, many or a class when expanded.

TRBV28,.,TRBJ1-2,.,TGTGCCAGCAGCCCGTCAGAGAAGGGCTGGTATGGCTACACCTTC,CASSPSEKGWYGYTF
TRBV10-3,.,TRBJ2-1,.,TGTGCCATCAGCACCGGGTTGGAGCAGTTCTTC,CAISTGLEQFF
TRBV27,.,TRBJ1-1,.,TGTGCCAGCAGTTTACGGGGGAACACTGAAGCTTTCTTT,CASSLRGNTEAFF
TRBV4-1,.,TRBJ1-1,.,TGCGCCAGCAGCCAAGTAGGGGGAGTGAACACTGAAGCTTTCTTT,CASSQVGGVNTEAFF
TRBV27,.,TRBJ2-1,.,TGTGCCAGCAGTCCCTCCCTCAGGGCACACAATGAGCAGTTCTTC,CASSPSLRAHNEQFF
TRBV7-9,.,TRBJ1-2,.,TGTGCCAGCAGCCCAACACCCCGGGATGGCTACACCTTC,CASSPTPRDGYTF
TRBV29-1,.,TRBJ2-1,.,TGCAGCGTTGCCGGGGGCAATGAGCAGTTCTTC,CSVAGGNEQFF
TRBV29-1,.,TRBJ2-2,.,TGCAGCGTTTATGCGGGGAGTGGTGCCGGGGAGCTGTTTTTT,CSVYAGSGAGELFF
TRBV7-3,.,TRBJ2-1,.,TGTGCCAGCAGCTTAACAGTACAAGGCAATGAGCAGTTCTTC,CASSLTVQGNEQFF
TRBV28,.,TRBJ2-7,many,TGTGCCAGCAGTTTTGCTACCTACGAGCAGTACTTC,CASSFATYEQYF
TRBV29-1,.,TRBJ2-5,.,TGCAGCATCTCCGGCAGCCTATTTGAACTGTACCAAGAGACCCAGTACTTC,CSISGSLFELYQETQYF
TRBV29-1,TRBD1,TRBJ1-1,few,TGCAGCGTTGAAGGTCGGGGACAGGGTCGAGCTGAAGCTTTCTTT,CSVEGRGQGRAEAFF
TRBV6-1,.,TRBJ1-1,.,TGTGCCAGCAGTATGTGGGTTGGCACTGAAGCTTTCTTT,CASSMWVGTEAFF
TRBV9,.,TRBJ2-6,.,TGTGCCAGCAGGTGGGCTGGGGATGGTGGGGCCAACGTCCTGACTTTC,CASRWAGDGGANVLTF
TRBV7-9,.,TRBJ1-2,.,TGTGCCAGCAGGGACGGTACTAACTATGGCTACACCTTC,CASRDGTNYGYTF
TRBV19,.,TRBJ2-1,.,TGTGCCAGTAGTCGGGGAAATGAGCAGTTCTTC,CASSRGNEQFF
TRBV5-1,.,TRBJ2-5,.,TGCGCCAGCAGCTTCGAGGGGCGTTCTCGGGAGACCCAGTACTTC,CASSFEGRSRETQYF
TRBV30,TRBD1,TRBJ1-1,.,TGTGCCTGGACCGCGACAGGGGGATACACTGAAGCTTTCTTT,CAWTATGGYTEAFF
TRBV14,.,TRBJ1-1,.,TGTGCCAGCAGCCAAACTGAAGCTTTCTTT,CASSQTEAFF
TRBV29-1,TRBD2,TRBJ2-1,.,TGCAGCGTTGAAGATTTCCAGCGGGAGGGTCGGTCCTACAATGAGCAGTTCTTC,CSVEDFQREGRSYNEQFF
TRBV29-1,TRBD1,TRBJ2-1,few,TGCAGCGTTGAAGAACAGGGGGATGAGCAGTTCTTC,CSVEEQGDEQFF
TRBV28,.,TRBJ2-1,few,TGTGCCAGCAGTTTGGGGGGGCTTGAGCAGTTCTTC,CASSLGGLEQFF
TRBV2,.,TRBJ2-5,once,TGTGCCAGCAGTCCATCCCGTCTTGCGGGGGAGACCCAGTACTTC,CASSPSRLAGETQYF
TRBV11-2,TRBD1,TRBJ2-7,.,TGTGCCAGCAGCGTGGGACAGGGGGGATACGAGCAGTACTTC,CASSVGQGGYEQYF
TRBV7-9,.,TRBJ1-5,.,TGTGCCAGCAGCTTGTCGAATAGCAATCAGCCCCAGCATTTT,CASSLSNSNQPQHF
TRBV5-1,TRBD1,TRBJ1-2,once,TGCGCCAGCAGCCTATCGCCCACCAAGACAGGGGTGGACTATGGCTACACCTTC,CASSLSPTKTGVDYGYTF
TRBV7-9,TRBD1,TRBJ2-4,.,TGTGCCAGCGAAGAGGGGGACAGCTCCAAAAACATTCAGTACTTC,CASEEGDSSKNIQYF
TRBV7-9,.,TRBJ2-2,few,TGTGCCAGCAGCTTAGTCACAACCACCGGGGAGCTGTTTTTT,CASSLVTTTGELFF
TRBV10-3,.,TRBJ1-5,.,TGTGCCATCAGTGAGGCCTGGGTTAGCAATCAGCCCCAGCATTTT,CAISEAWVSNQPQHF
TRBV27,.,TRBJ1-5,.,TGTGCCAGCGGCGAAGGGTTCTATCAGCCCCAGCATTTT,CASGEGFYQPQHF
TRBV29-1,.,TRBJ2-2,.,TGCAGCGTTGATTACCAGGGTGGGGACACCGGGGAGCTGTTTTTT,CSVDYQGGDTGELFF
TRBV11-2,TRBD2,TRBJ2-7,.,TGTGCCAGCAGCTACTTTAGCGGGCCCGGTTACGAGCAGTACTTC,CASSYFSGPGYEQYF
TRBV27,.,TRBJ1-2,.,TGTGCCAGCAGTACAGGGCAGTATTATGGCTACACCTTC,CASSTGQYYGYTF
TRBV11-2,TRBD2,TRBJ2-7,.,TGTGCCAGCAGCGTACTAGCGGGAGCCTACGAGCAGTACTTC,CASSVLAGAYEQYF
TRBV29-1,.,TRBJ2-1,.,TGCAGCGTTGAAGATCCGACGAGCTCCTACAATGAGCAGTTCTTC,CSVEDPTSSYNEQFF
TRBV19,TRBD1,TRBJ2-7,many,TGTGCCAGTAGTATCGGGACAGCCTACGAGCAGTACTTC,CASSIGTAYEQYF
TRBV5-6,.,TRBJ1-2,.,TGTGCCAGCAGCCGTGAGGCCCGGGCCTCTTGGCCCTATGGCTACACCTTC,CASSREARASWPYGYTF
TRBV5-1,TRBD2,TRBJ2-1,.,TGCGCCAGCAGCTTAGGGACTAGCGGGACCTACAATGAGCAGTTCTTC,CASSLGTSGTYNEQFF
TRBV27,.,TRBJ1-4,.,TGTGCCAGCAGTTCGACCGGGACTCAAGTTGAAAAACTGTTTTTT,CASSSTGTQVEKLFF
TRBV9,TRBD2,TRBJ2-3,once,TGTGCCAGCAGCGCTCAACTAGCGGGAGATGATACGCAGTATTTT,CASSAQLAGDDTQYF
TRBV6-5,.,TRBJ1-2,once,TGTGCCAGCAGTTACGCAGGGCAGGATGGCTACACCTTC,CASSYAGQDGYTF
TRBV14,.,TRBJ2-1,.,TGTGCCAGCAGCCATGGGAGCTCCTACAATGAGCAGTTCTTC,CASSHGSSYNEQFF
TRBV4-1,TRBD1,TRBJ2-7,.,TGCGCCAGCAGCCTAGGGACAGCCTACGAGCAGTACTTC,CASSLGTAYEQYF
TRBV7-9,.,TRBJ2-5,few,TGTGCCAGCAGCTTTGGGGGGACCCAGTACTTC,CASSFGGTQYF
TRBV13,TRBD1,TRBJ1-1,.,TGTGCCAGCGAGACAGGGAGGAACACTGAAGCTTTCTTT,CASETGRNTEAFF
TRBV30,TRBD2,TRBJ2-3,.,TGTGCCTGGAGTGTAGCGGGGAGCACAGATACGCAGTATTTT,CAWSVAGSTDTQYF
TRBV7-9,.,TRBJ1-1,.,TGTGCCAGCAGCATGAACACTGAAGCTTTCTTT,CASSMNTEAFF
TRBV10-3,.,TRBJ1-1,.,TGTGCCATCTTCGGGGACACTGAAGCTTTCTTT,CAIFGDTEAFF
TRBV15,.,TRBJ2-2,.,TGTGCCACCAGCAGTCCGACAGGGAACACCGGGGAGCTGTTTTTT,CATSSPTGNTGELFF
TRBV29-1,TRBD1,TRBJ2-1,.,TGCAGCGTTTGGACCCGGGACAGGGAAAGCGGGATGGTGTCCAATGAGCAGTTCTTC,CSVWTRDRESGMVSNEQFF
TRBV30,.,TRBJ2-2,.,TGTGCCTGGGCCGGGAAAACCGGGGAGCTGTTTTTT,CAWAGKTGELFF
TRBV6-5,.,TRBJ2-5,.,TGTGCCAGCAATCCTCATCTGGGAGGGGGGGAGACCCAGTACTTC,CASNPHLGGGETQYF
TRBV28,TRBD1,TRBJ1-1,.,TGTGCCAGCAGCCCCGACAGGGTTCCGACTGAAGCTTTCTTT,CASSPDRVPTEAFF
TRBV29-1,.,TRBJ2-7,.,TGCAGCGTTGAACGGACGACGGGCGAGCAGTACTTC,CSVERTTGEQYF
TRBV5-6,.,TRBJ2-7,few,TGTGCCAGCAGCTTGGGACGGGACGGAAACTACGAGCAGTACTTC,CASSLGRDGNYEQYF